Listed below are T cell receptor beta chains from one sample, sequenced in a study of T cells in Graves' hyperthyroidism and ophthalmopathy. TCRdb passed the multiplex PCR reads through MiXCR, listing each CDR3 protein once. The data hold roughly 100,000 distinct CDR3 sequences, with 45% to 50% observed a single time. The sample was blood. The receptor source for this set is a man aged 35 to 55 with Graves' hyperthyroidism. Both conserved end residues are part of each CDR3. Fields, in order: D gene, clone size, V gene, J gene, CDR3 protein, CDR3 DNA. A D gene is named only where the DNA matches it firmly. Clone size is shown for a subset of rows, as once, few, many or a class of expanded clone.

d_call: TRBD2
clone_size: many
v_call: TRBV14
j_call: TRBJ2-1
cdr3_aa: CASSLGRVRNEQFF
cdr3_nt: TGTGCCAGCAGCCTGGGGAGGGTCCGCAATGAGCAGTTCTTC

d_call: NA
clone_size: many
v_call: TRBV5-1
j_call: TRBJ2-7
cdr3_aa: CASSLVPATYEQYF
cdr3_nt: TGCGCCAGCAGCTTGGTTCCAGCGACCTACGAGCAGTACTTC

d_call: TRBD2
clone_size: many
v_call: TRBV19
j_call: TRBJ2-1
cdr3_aa: CASSIVSSGGIEVYEQFF
cdr3_nt: TGTGCCAGTAGTATAGTTTCTAGCGGGGGAATCGAGGTATATGAGCAGTTCTTC

d_call: TRBD2
clone_size: many
v_call: TRBV20-1
j_call: TRBJ2-1
cdr3_aa: CSASMAGVGEQFF
cdr3_nt: TGCAGTGCTAGCATGGCGGGGGTGGGTGAGCAGTTCTTC

d_call: TRBD2
clone_size: NA
v_call: TRBV2
j_call: TRBJ2-7
cdr3_aa: CASRVGGAYEQYF
cdr3_nt: TGTGCCAGCAGGGTGGGAGGGGCCTACGAGCAGTACTTC

d_call: NA
clone_size: NA
v_call: TRBV5-1
j_call: TRBJ2-7
cdr3_aa: CASSFAPGDSYEQYF
cdr3_nt: TGCGCCAGCAGCTTTGCGCCGGGGGACAGTTACGAGCAGTACTTC

d_call: NA
clone_size: NA
v_call: TRBV2
j_call: TRBJ2-6
cdr3_aa: CASRRGFLSGANVLTF
cdr3_nt: TGTGCCAGCAGGAGGGGGTTCCTCTCTGGGGCCAACGTCCTGACTTTC

d_call: TRBD1
clone_size: many
v_call: TRBV20-1
j_call: TRBJ1-2
cdr3_aa: CSARTGGDYGYTF
cdr3_nt: TGCAGTGCTAGAACAGGGGGCGACTATGGCTACACCTTC

d_call: TRBD2
clone_size: few
v_call: TRBV5-4
j_call: TRBJ2-3
cdr3_aa: CASSLVGLAGVGEQYF
cdr3_nt: TGTGCCAGCAGCTTGGTGGGACTAGCGGGAGTCGGTGAGCAGTATTTT

d_call: TRBD2
clone_size: many
v_call: TRBV10-3
j_call: TRBJ2-5
cdr3_aa: CASGRGTSVWETQYF
cdr3_nt: TGTGCCAGCGGGCGGGGGACTAGCGTCTGGGAGACCCAGTACTTC

d_call: NA
clone_size: few
v_call: TRBV7-2
j_call: TRBJ2-5
cdr3_aa: CASSLPGAGVTQYF
cdr3_nt: TGTGCCAGCAGCCTACCGGGGGCGGGAGTGACCCAGTACTTC

d_call: NA
clone_size: many
v_call: TRBV5-6
j_call: TRBJ1-5
cdr3_aa: CASSLVGLKPQHF
cdr3_nt: TGTGCCAGCAGCTTAGTGGGATTGAAGCCCCAGCATTTT

d_call: TRBD2
clone_size: many
v_call: TRBV5-4
j_call: TRBJ2-1
cdr3_aa: CASRSGTSGYNEQFF
cdr3_nt: TGTGCCAGCAGATCCGGGACTAGCGGTTACAATGAGCAGTTCTTC

d_call: TRBD1
clone_size: many
v_call: TRBV20-1
j_call: TRBJ1-3
cdr3_aa: CSARGGTGGTSSGNTIYF
cdr3_nt: TGCAGTGCTAGAGGAGGGACAGGGGGCACGAGCTCTGGAAACACCATATATTTT

d_call: TRBD1
clone_size: NA
v_call: TRBV29-1
j_call: TRBJ2-7
cdr3_aa: CSSSDRENRYKQYF
cdr3_nt: TGCAGCAGTTCAGACAGGGAGAATCGGTACAAGCAGTACTTC

d_call: NA
clone_size: NA
v_call: TRBV5-1
j_call: TRBJ1-6
cdr3_aa: CASSLAGLPGGFKSPLHF
cdr3_nt: TGCGCCAGCAGCTTGGCCGGGCTGCCGGGGGGTTTCAAGTCACCCCTCCACTTT

d_call: TRBD1
clone_size: many
v_call: TRBV6-5
j_call: TRBJ1-2
cdr3_aa: CASSQSGTGTYGYTF
cdr3_nt: TGTGCCAGCAGTCAATCCGGGACAGGGACTTATGGCTACACCTTC

d_call: NA
clone_size: NA
v_call: TRBV7-2
j_call: TRBJ2-3
cdr3_aa: CASSLSRGSDTQYF
cdr3_nt: TGTGCCAGCAGCTTGAGCAGGGGCTCAGATACGCAGTATTTT

d_call: NA
clone_size: many
v_call: TRBV24-1
j_call: TRBJ1-5
cdr3_aa: CATPLRRRVQPQHF
cdr3_nt: TGTGCCACCCCCCTGAGAAGGAGAGTTCAGCCCCAGCATTTT

d_call: TRBD2
clone_size: NA
v_call: TRBV12-3/TRBV12-4
j_call: TRBJ2-1
cdr3_aa: CASRPGTSGSREQFF
cdr3_nt: TGTGCCAGCAGACCTGGGACTAGCGGGAGTCGTGAGCAGTTCTTC

d_call: NA
clone_size: NA
v_call: TRBV20-1
j_call: TRBJ2-5
cdr3_aa: CSATDRQETQYF
cdr3_nt: TGCAGTGCAACCGACAGGCAAGAGACCCAGTACTTC

d_call: TRBD1
clone_size: NA
v_call: TRBV29-1
j_call: TRBJ2-7
cdr3_aa: CSVAGTGSYEQYF
cdr3_nt: TGCAGCGTCGCCGGGACAGGGTCCTACGAGCAGTACTTC

d_call: NA
clone_size: few
v_call: TRBV2
j_call: TRBJ2-5
cdr3_aa: CASSPTGHRIQETQYF
cdr3_nt: TGTGCCAGCTCACCAACGGGGCACCGAATTCAAGAGACCCAGTACTTC

d_call: NA
clone_size: many
v_call: TRBV29-1
j_call: TRBJ2-2
cdr3_aa: CSVLRDRELFF
cdr3_nt: TGCAGCGTCCTCCGGGACCGCGAACTGTTTTTT

d_call: NA
clone_size: NA
v_call: TRBV20-1
j_call: TRBJ2-7
cdr3_aa: CSARGLARQYF
cdr3_nt: TGCAGTGCTAGGGGGCTAGCCCGGCAGTACTTC

d_call: NA
clone_size: NA
v_call: TRBV27
j_call: TRBJ1-2
cdr3_aa: CASSSGYHYGYTF
cdr3_nt: TGTGCCAGCAGTTCCGGTTACCACTATGGCTACACCTTC

d_call: NA
clone_size: many
v_call: TRBV19
j_call: TRBJ1-2
cdr3_aa: CASSTRTATNYGYTF
cdr3_nt: TGTGCCAGTAGTACCCGGACAGCCACTAACTATGGCTACACCTTC

d_call: NA
clone_size: NA
v_call: TRBV20-1
j_call: TRBJ2-3
cdr3_aa: CSASGHTDTQYF
cdr3_nt: TGCAGTGCTAGCGGGCACACAGATACGCAGTATTTT

d_call: NA
clone_size: many
v_call: TRBV6-5
j_call: TRBJ1-2
cdr3_aa: CASSNLLGLVSGYTF
cdr3_nt: TGTGCCAGCAGTAATTTGTTGGGGCTTGTAAGCGGCTACACCTTC

d_call: NA
clone_size: NA
v_call: TRBV29-1
j_call: TRBJ2-7
cdr3_aa: CSVAPPCSYEQYF
cdr3_nt: TGCAGCGTTGCACCTCCGTGCTCCTACGAGCAGTACTTC

d_call: NA
clone_size: many
v_call: TRBV7-9
j_call: TRBJ1-5
cdr3_aa: CASSDQSNQPQHF
cdr3_nt: TGTGCCAGCAGCGATCAAAGCAATCAGCCCCAGCATTTT

d_call: NA
clone_size: many
v_call: TRBV5-1
j_call: TRBJ2-3
cdr3_aa: CASSPVSGIGTDTQYF
cdr3_nt: TGCGCCAGCAGCCCCGTTTCCGGTATCGGCACAGATACGCAGTATTTT

d_call: NA
clone_size: many
v_call: TRBV19
j_call: TRBJ2-1
cdr3_aa: CASSPPEWIKQFF
cdr3_nt: TGTGCCAGTAGTCCCCCCGAGTGGATAAAGCAGTTCTTC

d_call: NA
clone_size: many
v_call: TRBV20-1
j_call: TRBJ1-2
cdr3_aa: CSARVGSYGYTF
cdr3_nt: TGCAGTGCTAGAGTAGGGTCCTATGGCTACACCTTC

d_call: NA
clone_size: many
v_call: TRBV5-1
j_call: TRBJ2-2
cdr3_aa: CASSWSTANTGELFF
cdr3_nt: TGCGCCAGCAGCTGGTCGACAGCTAACACCGGGGAGCTGTTTTTT

d_call: NA
clone_size: once
v_call: TRBV24-1
j_call: TRBJ1-1
cdr3_aa: CATSDALRGTEAFF
cdr3_nt: TGTGCCACCAGTGATGCCCTCAGGGGCACTGAAGCTTTCTTT

d_call: NA
clone_size: many
v_call: TRBV20-1
j_call: TRBJ2-4
cdr3_aa: CSARLSGANIQYF
cdr3_nt: TGCAGTGCTAGATTGTCCGGGGCAAACATTCAGTACTTC

d_call: NA
clone_size: once
v_call: TRBV2
j_call: TRBJ2-1
cdr3_aa: CASSLTAGLAYNEQFF
cdr3_nt: TGTGCCAGCTCCCTAACGGCAGGGCTAGCTTACAATGAGCAGTTCTTC

d_call: NA
clone_size: once
v_call: TRBV7-2
j_call: TRBJ2-1
cdr3_aa: CASSPGPATYNEQFF
cdr3_nt: TGTGCCAGCAGCCCGGGACCCGCGACGTACAATGAGCAGTTCTTC

d_call: NA
clone_size: NA
v_call: TRBV11-3
j_call: TRBJ1-6
cdr3_aa: CASSSLPGNSPLHF
cdr3_nt: TGTGCCAGCAGCTCCCTCCCAGGGAATTCACCCCTCCACTTT

d_call: TRBD2
clone_size: many
v_call: TRBV7-2
j_call: TRBJ2-2
cdr3_aa: CASSPAGTSGTGELFF
cdr3_nt: TGTGCCAGCAGCCCCGCGGGGACTAGCGGCACCGGGGAGCTGTTTTTT

d_call: TRBD1
clone_size: many
v_call: TRBV12-3/TRBV12-4
j_call: TRBJ1-4
cdr3_aa: CASSQNRGREKLFF
cdr3_nt: TGTGCCAGCAGCCAGAACAGGGGAAGGGAAAAACTGTTTTTT

d_call: NA
clone_size: NA
v_call: TRBV7-9
j_call: TRBJ1-2
cdr3_aa: CASSLDAAQGYTF
cdr3_nt: TGTGCCAGCAGCTTGGACGCTGCCCAGGGCTACACCTTC

d_call: NA
clone_size: NA
v_call: TRBV6-4
j_call: TRBJ1-1
cdr3_aa: CASSTSGHNEAFF
cdr3_nt: TGTGCCAGCAGTACCAGTGGTCACAATGAAGCTTTCTTT

d_call: NA
clone_size: many
v_call: TRBV20-1
j_call: TRBJ2-7
cdr3_aa: CSARDRLNYYEQYF
cdr3_nt: TGCAGTGCTAGAGATAGACTAAACTACTACGAGCAGTACTTC

d_call: NA
clone_size: many
v_call: TRBV6-1
j_call: TRBJ2-2
cdr3_aa: CASVAQYGELFF
cdr3_nt: TGTGCCAGCGTAGCACAGTACGGGGAGCTGTTTTTT

d_call: NA
clone_size: NA
v_call: TRBV7-2
j_call: TRBJ1-4
cdr3_aa: CASSVDRLATNEKLVF
cdr3_nt: TGTGCCAGCAGCGTAGACAGACTGGCTACTAATGAAAAACTGGTTTTT

d_call: NA
clone_size: NA
v_call: TRBV15
j_call: TRBJ2-1
cdr3_aa: CATSGESASYNEQFF
cdr3_nt: TGTGCCACCAGCGGGGAGAGCGCGTCCTACAATGAGCAGTTCTTC

d_call: TRBD1
clone_size: once
v_call: TRBV24-1
j_call: TRBJ1-5
cdr3_aa: CATSEGQGSQPQHF
cdr3_nt: TGTGCCACCAGTGAGGGACAGGGAAGTCAGCCCCAGCATTTT

d_call: TRBD1
clone_size: many
v_call: TRBV9
j_call: TRBJ2-3
cdr3_aa: CASNRQGTDTQYF
cdr3_nt: TGTGCCAGCAATAGACAGGGAACAGATACGCAGTATTTT

d_call: NA
clone_size: medium-sized
v_call: TRBV7-3
j_call: TRBJ2-7
cdr3_aa: CASSFQGGAYEQYF
cdr3_nt: TGTGCCAGCAGCTTTCAAGGGGGAGCTTACGAGCAGTACTTC

d_call: NA
clone_size: many
v_call: TRBV7-9
j_call: TRBJ2-7
cdr3_aa: CASSPSQGYEQYF
cdr3_nt: TGTGCCAGCAGCCCATCCCAGGGCTACGAGCAGTACTTC

d_call: NA
clone_size: once
v_call: TRBV29-1
j_call: TRBJ2-7
cdr3_aa: CSPPPCNEQYF
cdr3_nt: TGCAGCCCTCCCCCCTGTAACGAGCAGTACTTC

d_call: TRBD1
clone_size: many
v_call: TRBV20-1
j_call: TRBJ2-6
cdr3_aa: CSALGQGSSGANVLTF
cdr3_nt: TGCAGTGCCCTGGGACAGGGGAGCTCTGGGGCCAACGTCCTGACTTTC

d_call: NA
clone_size: few
v_call: TRBV6-5
j_call: TRBJ1-1
cdr3_aa: CASSYLPRPRQPEAFF
cdr3_nt: TGTGCCAGCAGTTACCTCCCTAGACCCCGACAGCCAGAAGCTTTCTTT

d_call: NA
clone_size: many
v_call: TRBV6-2/TRBV6-3
j_call: TRBJ1-5
cdr3_aa: CASSYLGQTSNQPQHF
cdr3_nt: TGTGCCAGCAGTTACCTGGGGCAGACTAGCAATCAGCCCCAGCATTTT

d_call: TRBD1
clone_size: NA
v_call: TRBV10-1
j_call: TRBJ2-1
cdr3_aa: CASSDTTGTGGYEQFF
cdr3_nt: TGCGCCAGCAGTGACACGACCGGGACAGGGGGCTATGAGCAGTTCTTC